This TCR beta chain came from a study of cytomegalovirus exposure and HLA in healthy donors. Regarding the study as a whole: In a later analysis, specific HLA alleles were associated with 15,000 or so TCR beta sequences at a 0.05 false discovery rate. There was a cluster of highly shared sequence variants that was likely a sequencing artifact.

The PCR had 60 Vbeta and 13 Jbeta primers. Generated by immunoSEQ multiplex PCR, the TCRdb table keeps only in-frame clones and is missing some. Found here are roughly 130,000 clones, 79% of them singletons; the top ten hold roughly 2%. With respect to this clone: What it binds is not known.

Trimming took off 5 bases at V and 9 bases at J, with 10 bases between the two ends. This CDR3 region has 12 residues. Germline-derived CDR1 and CDR2 are SEHNR and FQNEAQ (reference sequence). This sequence was found in a man aged 18 to 29 in good health and CMV-seronegative. Sequencing was done on a sample of PBMCs. The gene calls are TRBV7-9 and TRBJ2-2; tentative D call: TRBD2 (5 bases). The CDR3 loop is CASSPSGRELFF. The CDR3 nucleotides read TGTGCCAGCAGCCCATCGGGGAGGGAGCTGTTTTTT.